The 14 T cell receptor beta chains below all came from one sample that was sequenced in a study of cytomegalovirus exposure and HLA in healthy donors. The data were produced by immunoSEQ multiplex PCR, yet TCRdb's version contains in-frame clones alone and is incomplete. The table includes fewer than 150,000 clones, around 80% detected once. Sequenced material: PBMCs. The source of these receptors is a man younger than 40 in good health and CMV-seropositive.

The CDR3 protein is CASSPLENGYTF. CDR3 coding DNA: TGTGCCAGCTCACCCCTCGAGAATGGCTACACCTTC. This chain joins TRBV18 and TRBJ1-2; D remains ambiguous. V lost 3 bases to trimming and J lost 6 bases, with 8 bases between them. There are 12 residues in the CDR3. CDR1 is KGHSH and CDR2 is LQKENI in the germline V gene. The entire variable domain, with the rest obtained from reference TRBV18 and TRBJ1-2, is as follows: NAGVMQNPRHLVRRRGQEARLRCSPMKGHSHVYWYRQLPEEGLKFMVYLQKENIIDESGMPKERFSAEFPKEGPSILRIQQVVRGDSAAYFCASSPLENGYTFGSGTRLTVV.

In its sample, this clone was seen a few times. V usage is TRBV9 and J usage is TRBJ2-1; 8 bases fit TRBD2. Germline V gene lookup returns CDR1 SGDLS and CDR2 YYNGEE. The CDR3 has 18 amino acids. Trimming removed 4 bases from V and 6 bases from J; junction bases left unmatched: 18. For the CDR3, the DNA is TGTGCCAGCAGCTCCCCGGTTGGCGGGAGGCCCTGGGGCAATGAGCAGTTCTTC. Its protein is CASSSPVGGRPWGNEQFF.

V and J are TRBV29-1 and TRBJ2-3, with D perhaps TRBD1 (6 bases). CDR3 length: 15 residues. Germline lookup yields CDR1 SQVTM and CDR2 ANQGSEA. The ends were cut back, 2 bases at V and 2 bases at J, with 14 bases in the middle. CDR3 protein: CSVESMRGNTDTQYF. CDR3 nucleotide sequence: TGCAGCGTTGAATCTATGAGGGGGAACACAGATACGCAGTATTTT.

The V and J genes are TRBV18 and TRBJ2-5, with D possibly TRBD2 on 6 matching bases. V was cut by 3 bases and J by 5 bases, with 13 bases left in between. The germline CDR1 and CDR2 sequences are KGHSH and LQKENI. The length of the CDR3 is 14 residues. Here the CDR3 reads CASSPLATRETQYF. The CDR3 nucleotides are TGTGCCAGCTCACCCCTAGCGACCCGGGAGACCCAGTACTTC.

This clone has only one observation. The chain links TRBV30 to TRBJ2-4; 7 bases are a match to TRBD1. The CDR3 runs 14 residues. From germline, CDR1 is GTSNPN and CDR2 SVGIG (reference sequence). V was pared by 5 bases and J by 1 base, with 5 bases of the junction left unmatched. The CDR3 sequence is CAWAQGFAKNIQYF. In nucleotides, the CDR3 is TGTGCCTGGGCACAGGGGTTTGCCAAAAACATTCAGTACTTC.

V is TRBV19 and J is TRBJ2-3, with 7 nucleotides matching TRBD2. CDR1 and CDR2 (germline): LNHDA, SQIVND (reference sequence). This CDR3 has 16 residues. Trimming at V came to 5 bases and at J to 2 bases, leaving 10 bases not matched to a gene. The CDR3 is CASSLPGGGDTDTQYF. Here the CDR3 DNA reads TGTGCCAGTAGTCTTCCAGGCGGGGGTGACACAGATACGCAGTATTTT.

The rearrangement joins TRBV27 to TRBJ1-5, with D possibly TRBD1 on 5 matching bases. This CDR3 has 15 residues. V was pared by 5 bases and J by 3 bases, with 14 bases between. The germline V gene has CDR1 MNHEY and CDR2 SMNVEV (reference sequence). The CDR3 bases are TGTGCCAGCAGTGGGGTGGGGGGTATCAATCAGCCCCAGCATTTT. It encodes CASSGVGGINQPQHF.

This clone has more than one count but fewer than ten. The V gene is TRBV2, the J gene TRBJ1-2, with 8 nucleotides matching TRBD1. Germline CDR1 SNHLY, CDR2 FYNNEI. This CDR3 comprises 13 residues. V lost 5 bases to trimming and J lost 8 bases; unmatched junction nucleotides: 7. CDR3 DNA sequence: TGTGCCAGCAGTTTCACCGGGACAGGAGGCTACACCTTC. It is translated as CASSFTGTGGYTF.

J is TRBJ1-2 and V is TRBV11-2; D remains ambiguous. Germline V gene data show CDR1 as SGHAT and CDR2 as FQNNGV. This CDR3 is 15 amino acids long. The V end was cut by 5 bases, the J end by 1 base, with 14 bases between. CDR3: CASSPQRGNNYGYTF. For the CDR3, the DNA is TGTGCCAGCAGCCCACAGCGGGGAAATAACTATGGCTACACCTTC.

The rearrangement joins TRBV7-2 to TRBJ1-4; 7 bases fit TRBD1. This CDR3 region has 16 residues. Germline assignment: CDR1 SGHTA and CDR2 FQGNSA. After removal of 5 bases from V and 0 bases from J, the junction contained 6 bases not matched to a gene. Here the CDR3 reads CASSRGQTATNEKLFF. In DNA form, the CDR3 reads TGTGCCAGCAGCCGGGGACAGACGGCAACTAATGAAAAACTGTTTTTT. Full variable domain (remainder filled in from reference TRBV7-2 and TRBJ1-4): GAGVSQSPSNKVTEKGKDVELRCDPISGHTALYWYRQSLGQGLEFLIYFQGNSAPDKSGLPSDRFSAERTGGSVSTLTIQRTQQEDSAVYLCASSRGQTATNEKLFFGSGTQLSVL.

The chain combines TRBV6-6 with TRBJ2-2; 7 bases map to TRBD1. The V gene's germline CDR1 is MNHNY and CDR2 SVGAGI (reference sequence). V lost 6 bases, J lost 2 bases, and 9 bases stayed unmatched. The CDR3 totals 16 residues. The CDR3 sequence is CASSRPGQRNTGELFF. CDR3 DNA: TGTGCCAGCAGCCGACCGGGACAGAGAAACACCGGGGAGCTGTTTTTT.

The chain uses TRBV10-2 and TRBJ2-5, with D hard to call. Between the trimmed V and J ends, which lost 2 bases and 0 bases, there was a span of 7 bases. CDR1 is WSHSY, CDR2 SAAADI, per germline. This CDR3 has 14 residues. The CDR3 DNA is TGCGCCAGCAGTGAGAGCGTGTACCAAGAGACCCAGTACTTC. Protein sequence: CASSESVYQETQYF.

This clone was seen more than once but under ten times. The gene calls are TRBV18 and TRBJ1-2; 8 bases match TRBD1. The CDR3 sequence is 14 residues long. Germline loops: CDR1 KGHSH, CDR2 LQKENI. Losses at the gene ends were 3 bases for V and 3 bases for J; bases not matched to a gene: 3. CDR3 nucleotide sequence: TGTGCCAGCTCACCCCAGACAGGGGACTATGGCTACACCTTC. The encoded protein is CASSPQTGDYGYTF.

The V call is TRBV19, the J call TRBJ2-6; TRBD1 might be the D (5 bases). V was clipped by 1 base and J by 2 bases, with 9 bases between them. Germline-derived CDR1 and CDR2 are LNHDA and SQIVND (reference sequence). The length of the CDR3 is 16 residues. In DNA, the CDR3 is TGTGCCAGTAGTATAGGGCAGGGAACTGGGGCCAACGTCCTGACTTTC. Encoded protein: CASSIGQGTGANVLTF.